What follows are 9 T cell receptor beta chains derived from one specimen sequenced in a study of T-cell reconstitution after alpha-beta-depleted transplantation in children. Unique molecular identifiers were incorporated when the TCRbeta library was constructed. TCRdb independently ran MiXCR on the PCR reads; one entry per CDR3 protein. The sample consists of 250,000 to 300,000 distinct CDR3 sequences, over 8% of them appearing once. The source material was PBMCs from the stem cell graft donor, sampled from the stem cell graft. All receptors derive from a human donor who donated a stem cell graft to a child with SCID.

This clonotype was found a few times. The V call is TRBV2, the J call TRBJ2-4; the D is unclear. V lost 2 bases, J lost 0 bases, and 14 bases lay in between. CDR3 size: 17 residues. CDR1 and CDR2 (germline): SNHLY, FYNNEI. DNA of the CDR3: TGTGCCAGCAGTGAAAAGGCAGTGGGTTTAGCCAAAAACATTCAGTACTTC. This codes for CASSEKAVGLAKNIQYF. Full variable domain (outside the CDR3, taken from reference TRBV2 and TRBJ2-4): EPEVTQTPSHQVTQMGQEVILRCVPISNHLYFYWYRQILGQKVEFLVSFYNNEISEKSEIFDDQFSVERPDGSNFTLKIRSTKLEDSAMYFCASSEKAVGLAKNIQYFGAGTRLSVL.

This clonotype was found many times. The gene calls are TRBV4-1 and TRBJ1-1; 7 bases fit TRBD1. From germline, CDR1 is MGHRA and CDR2 YSYEKL. V was pared by 5 bases and J by 0 bases, with 6 bases of the junction left unmatched. CDR3 size: 15 residues. The DNA for the CDR3 is TGCGCCAGCAGCGACCGGGACAGTATGAACACTGAAGCTTTCTTT. It codes for CASSDRDSMNTEAFF.

This clonotype was seen a few times. The chain employs TRBV12-3 or TRBV12-4 and TRBJ2-5; TRBD1 matches at 9 bases. Unmatched junction bases numbered 13, after V lost 4 bases and J lost 4 bases. The length of the CDR3 is 17 residues. The CDR3 sequence is CASSSSILGQGGETQYF. In nucleotides, the CDR3 is TGTGCCAGCAGTTCTTCCATTCTGGGACAGGGAGGAGAGACCCAGTACTTC.

The chain uses TRBV7-9 and TRBJ2-2; D might be TRBD1 (6 bases). CDR3 length: 15 amino acids. Trimming took off 5 bases at V and 0 bases at J, with 10 bases between the two ends. The germline V gene has CDR1 SEHNR and CDR2 FQNEAQ (reference sequence). The CDR3: CASSHRTANTGELFF. The CDR3 DNA follows: TGTGCCAGCAGCCACCGGACAGCGAACACCGGGGAGCTGTTTTTT.

In this sample, this clonotype turned up a few times. The chain carries TRBV7-2 and TRBJ2-1; possibly TRBD1 or TRBD2 for D (6 bases each). Germline V lookup: CDR1 SGHTA, CDR2 FQGNSA. The CDR3 has 14 residues. Trimming shortened V by 5 bases and J by 8 bases, and 16 bases separated the two germline ends. The chain's CDR3 is CASSLSWGADEQFF. The CDR3 nucleotides read TGTGCCAGCAGCCTCAGCTGGGGGGCCGATGAGCAGTTCTTC.

The rearrangement links TRBV7-2 to TRBJ2-5; no clear D. This CDR3 is built from 14 residues. Germline V gene lookup returns CDR1 SGHTA and CDR2 FQGNSA. With 1 base removed from V and 0 bases from J, the gap between germline ends came to 6 bases. Written as DNA, the CDR3 is TGTGCCAGCAGCTTAGACCCGTACCAAGAGACCCAGTACTTC. This encodes CASSLDPYQETQYF.

This clonotype was detected ten times or more. The V gene is TRBV14, the J gene TRBJ2-3; D call uncertain. Per the germline V gene, CDR1 is SGHDN and CDR2 is FVKESK. The CDR3 runs to 15 residues. Trimming stripped 0 bases from V and 6 bases from J, with 13 bases between. The CDR3 sequence is CASSQDSPSADTQYF. Written as DNA, the CDR3 is TGTGCCAGCAGCCAAGATAGCCCTAGTGCGGATACGCAGTATTTT.

In this sample, this clonotype turned up a few times. The chain carries TRBV25-1 and TRBJ1-5; D is ambiguous. This CDR3 has 14 residues. V dropped 3 bases and J dropped 4 bases, with 10 bases sitting between them. Germline CDR1 reads MGHDK; CDR2 reads SYGVNS. The DNA for the CDR3 is TGTGCCAGCAGTGAGCCAGGAACGAATCAGCCCCAGCATTTT. It encodes CASSEPGTNQPQHF.

V usage is TRBV4-1 and J usage is TRBJ2-4; a weak D match, TRBD2 (5 bases). CDR3 size: 18 residues. Germline CDR1 reads MGHRA; CDR2 reads YSYEKL. The V end lost 2 bases, the J end lost 0 bases, and 17 bases lay between the germline ends. DNA of the CDR3: TGCGCCAGCAGCCAACCACCGAGGGATCTGTTAGCCAAAAACATTCAGTACTTC. Protein: CASSQPPRDLLAKNIQYF.